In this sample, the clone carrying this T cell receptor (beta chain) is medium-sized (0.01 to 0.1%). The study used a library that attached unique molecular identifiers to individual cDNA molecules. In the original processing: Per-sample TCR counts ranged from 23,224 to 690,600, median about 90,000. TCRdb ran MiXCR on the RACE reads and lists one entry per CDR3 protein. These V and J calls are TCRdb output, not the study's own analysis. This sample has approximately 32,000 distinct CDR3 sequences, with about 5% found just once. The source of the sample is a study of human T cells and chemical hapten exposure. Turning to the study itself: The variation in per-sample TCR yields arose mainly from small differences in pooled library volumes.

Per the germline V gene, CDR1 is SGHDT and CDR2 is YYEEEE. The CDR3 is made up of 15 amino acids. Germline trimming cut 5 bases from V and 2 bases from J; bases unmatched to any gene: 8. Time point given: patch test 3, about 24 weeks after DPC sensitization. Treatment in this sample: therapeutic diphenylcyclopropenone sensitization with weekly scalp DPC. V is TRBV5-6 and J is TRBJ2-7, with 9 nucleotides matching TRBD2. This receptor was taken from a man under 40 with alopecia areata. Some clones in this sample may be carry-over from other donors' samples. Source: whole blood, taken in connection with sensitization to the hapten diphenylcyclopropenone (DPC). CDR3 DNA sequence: TGTGCCAGCAGACTTGCTAGCGGGACCCCCTACGAGCAGTACTTC. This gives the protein CASRLASGTPYEQYF. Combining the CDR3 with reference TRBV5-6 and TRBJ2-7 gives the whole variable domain DAGVTQSPTHLIKTRGQQVTLRCSPKSGHDTVSWYQQALGQGPQFIFQYYEEEERQRGNFPDRFSGHQFPNYSSELNVNALLLGDSALYLCASRLASGTPYEQYFGPGTRLTVT.